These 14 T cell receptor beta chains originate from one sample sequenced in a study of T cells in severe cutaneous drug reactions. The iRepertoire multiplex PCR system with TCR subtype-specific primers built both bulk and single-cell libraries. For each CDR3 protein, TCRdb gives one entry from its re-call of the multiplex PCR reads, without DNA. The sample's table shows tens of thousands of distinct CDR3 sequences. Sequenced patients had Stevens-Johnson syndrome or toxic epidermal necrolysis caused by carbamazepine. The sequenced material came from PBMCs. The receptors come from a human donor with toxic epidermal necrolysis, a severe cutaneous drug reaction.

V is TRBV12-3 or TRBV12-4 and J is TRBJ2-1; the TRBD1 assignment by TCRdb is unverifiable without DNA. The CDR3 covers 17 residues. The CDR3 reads CASSLAGGSRAYNEQFF.

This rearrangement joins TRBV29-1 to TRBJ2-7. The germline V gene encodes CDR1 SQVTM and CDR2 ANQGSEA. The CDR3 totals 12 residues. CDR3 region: CSVRATSYEQYF.

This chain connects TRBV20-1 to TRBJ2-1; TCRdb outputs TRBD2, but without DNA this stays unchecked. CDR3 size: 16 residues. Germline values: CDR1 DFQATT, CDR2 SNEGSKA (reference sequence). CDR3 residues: CSARPPSGRLASEQFF.

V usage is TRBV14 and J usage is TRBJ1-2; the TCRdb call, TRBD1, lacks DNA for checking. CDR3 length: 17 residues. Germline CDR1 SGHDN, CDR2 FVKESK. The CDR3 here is CASSHPRVLLGLYGYTF.

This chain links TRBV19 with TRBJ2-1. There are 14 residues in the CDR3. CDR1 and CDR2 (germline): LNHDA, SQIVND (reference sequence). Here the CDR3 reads CASSKVALGNEQFF.

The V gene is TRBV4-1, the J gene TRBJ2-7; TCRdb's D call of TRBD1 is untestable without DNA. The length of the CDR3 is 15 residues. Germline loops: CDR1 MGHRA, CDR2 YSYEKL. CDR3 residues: CASNRAGQGTYEQYF.

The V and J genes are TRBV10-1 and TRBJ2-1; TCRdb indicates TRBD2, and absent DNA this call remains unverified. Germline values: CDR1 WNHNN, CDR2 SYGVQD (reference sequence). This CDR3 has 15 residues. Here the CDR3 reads CASSETSGGHNEQFF.

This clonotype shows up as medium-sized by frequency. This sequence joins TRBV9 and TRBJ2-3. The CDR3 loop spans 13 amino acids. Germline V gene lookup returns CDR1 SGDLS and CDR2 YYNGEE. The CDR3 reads CASSGTSVDTQYF. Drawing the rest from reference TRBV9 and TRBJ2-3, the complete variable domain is DSGVTQTPKHLITATGQRVTLRCSPRSGDLSVYWYQQSLDQGLQFLIQYYNGEERAKGNILERFSAQQFPDLHSELNLSSLELGDSALYFCASSGTSVDTQYFGPGTRLTVL.

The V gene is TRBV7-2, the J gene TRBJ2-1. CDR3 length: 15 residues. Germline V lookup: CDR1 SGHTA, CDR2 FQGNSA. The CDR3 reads CASSLGPYGDNEQFF.

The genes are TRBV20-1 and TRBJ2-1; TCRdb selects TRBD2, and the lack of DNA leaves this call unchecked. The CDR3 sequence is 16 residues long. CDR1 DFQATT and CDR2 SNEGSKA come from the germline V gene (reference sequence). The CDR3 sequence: CSAISPSAGGDNEQFF.

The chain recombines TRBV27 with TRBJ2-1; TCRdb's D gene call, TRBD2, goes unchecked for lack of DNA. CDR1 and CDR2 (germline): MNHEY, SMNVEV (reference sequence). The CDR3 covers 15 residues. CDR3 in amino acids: CASSLAGGPWNEQFF.

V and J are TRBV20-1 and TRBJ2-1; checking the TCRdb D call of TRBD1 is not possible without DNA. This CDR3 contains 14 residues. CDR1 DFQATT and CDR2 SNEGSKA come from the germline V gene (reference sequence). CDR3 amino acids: CSASLLRDFNEQFF.

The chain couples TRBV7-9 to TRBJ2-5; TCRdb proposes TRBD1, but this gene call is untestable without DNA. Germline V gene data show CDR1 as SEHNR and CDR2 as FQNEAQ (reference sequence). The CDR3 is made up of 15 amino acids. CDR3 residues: CASSPEGGRQETQYF.

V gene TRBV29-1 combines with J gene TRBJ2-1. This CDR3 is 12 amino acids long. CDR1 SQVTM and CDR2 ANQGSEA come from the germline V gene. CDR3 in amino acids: CSVEGGYNEQFF.